This T cell receptor (beta chain) was sequenced for a study of cytomegalovirus exposure and HLA in healthy donors. The study's findings and limits: Several of the most significant clusters were apparently associated with common viral pathogens in a later analysis. It was reported that the classifier diagnosed cytomegalovirus status with high specificity and sensitivity in both the original and validation cohorts.

PCR used 60 Vbeta primers and 13 Jbeta primers. Only in-frame clones appear in the TCRdb table, and some are missing; sequencing was by immunoSEQ multiplex PCR. The data contain around 190,000 clones, roughly 86% of them singletons. Concerning this clone itself: Its antigen is not known.

Germline assignment: CDR1 ENHRY and CDR2 SYGVKD. CDR3 length: 14 amino acids. The junction had 10 bases not matched to a gene; V was cut back by 7 bases and J by 6 bases. The rearrangement uses TRBV10-3 and TRBJ2-7; TRBD2 matches at 9 bases. This clonotype originated in a woman aged 18-29 years in good health and CMV-seronegative. Sequenced: PBMCs. The CDR3 region has the DNA TGTGCCATCATGCGGGAGGGCTTGCCCTTCGAGCAGTACTTC. Encoded protein: CAIMREGLPFEQYF.